What follows is one TCR beta chain and its context. Its specificity is not known. Germline CDR1 and CDR2: MDHEN and SYDVKM. Trimming took 7 bases from V and 2 from J; bases not matched to a gene: 8. There are 15 residues in the CDR3. Time point: week 11, during vaccination. Doses comprised 300 ug of mutant IDH1 20-mer peptide each, plus topical imiquimod. This specimen comes from a study of a mutant IDH1 vaccine in newly diagnosed glioma. Using immunoSEQ multiplex PCR, the repertoire was profiled, and TCRdb retains in-frame clones only, with some absent. The sample shows 60,000 or so clones, around nine tenths of them seen only once.

V gene TRBV28 combines with J gene TRBJ1-1, with 9 positions matching TRBD1. This clonotype was obtained from a man between 35 and 55 years old with glioma. The sequenced sample was PBMCs, obtained from a glioma patient whose treatment included an IDH1 peptide vaccine. CDR3 sequence (DNA): TGTGCCAGCACCATGACAGGGGGAGGCAACACTGAAGCTTTCTTT. Amino acid sequence: CASTMTGGGNTEAFF.